Given below is one T cell receptor (beta chain) in context. Its specificity is not known. These data originate in a study of T cells in localized non-small cell lung cancer. Findings and caveats of the study: Uninvolved adjacent lung showed peak T cell clonality, exceeding tumor. Appearing in adjacent lung were a median approximately 57 of the top 100 tumor clones.

Measured with immunoSEQ multiplex PCR; TCRdb has only the in-frame clones, and not every one. This table has some 40,000 clones, roughly nine tenths appearing once. Germline CDR1 and CDR2: LNHDA and SQIVND (reference sequence). J was trimmed by 4 bases and V by 4 bases; bases with no gene match: 9. The CDR3 totals 16 residues. The chain combines TRBV19 with TRBJ1-1; 10 bases agree with TRBD1. The sample in question was peripheral blood, obtained before any cancer treatment. The sequence came from a female donor older than 55 with stage I lung adenocarcinoma. The CDR3 loop is CASSTLDRGRGTEAFF. The CDR3 DNA is TGTGCCAGTAGTACCCTCGACAGGGGGCGGGGCACTGAAGCTTTCTTT.